What follows describes a single TCR beta chain. This same CDR3 is encoded by further DNA sequences in the sample. CDR1 is MDHEN, CDR2 SYDVKM, per germline. This CDR3 has 12 amino acids. The V end lost 3 bases, the J end lost 1 base, and 4 bases lay between the germline ends. The sample comes from a study of blood T cell repertoires in COVID-19. Overall study context: The United States, Italy and Spain provided the acute and convalescent COVID-19 samples. T cells, B-cell-depleted T cells, or PBMCs supplied cDNA or gDNA.

As processed by the authors: Nucleated cell counts were estimated from reference gene primer amplification. Profiled with immunoSEQ multiplex PCR; TCRdb holds only in-frame clones, not every one. The V and J calls and clone size are taken from that table; D and trimming were inferred from the DNA. Found here are a few hundred thousand clones, about 85% of them singletons; the top ten hold 0.85% to 1%. Sample: peripheral blood. The chain employs TRBV28 and TRBJ2-7; D is undetermined. The TCR sequence derives from a human donor with COVID-19, enrolled during active disease. The donor label of this sample is uncertain. The chain's CDR3 is CASSFRSYEQYF. The CDR3 DNA reads TGTGCCAGCAGTTTTCGGTCCTACGAGCAGTACTTC.